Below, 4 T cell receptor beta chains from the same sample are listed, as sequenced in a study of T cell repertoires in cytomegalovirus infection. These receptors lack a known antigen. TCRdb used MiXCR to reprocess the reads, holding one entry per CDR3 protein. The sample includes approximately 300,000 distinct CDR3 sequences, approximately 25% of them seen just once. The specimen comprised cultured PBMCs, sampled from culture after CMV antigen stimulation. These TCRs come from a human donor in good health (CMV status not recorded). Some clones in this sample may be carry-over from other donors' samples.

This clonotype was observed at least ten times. CDR3 coding DNA: TGTGCCAGCAGCCCCCGGACTAGCGGGAGAGGTGAGCAGTTCTTC. This translates into CASSPRTSGRGEQFF. This chain joins TRBV7-3 and TRBJ2-1, with 13 bases that match TRBD2. V dropped 5 bases and J dropped 9; count of bases not matched to a gene: 7. The CDR3 spans 15 residues. Germline V gives CDR1 SGHTA, CDR2 FQGTGA.

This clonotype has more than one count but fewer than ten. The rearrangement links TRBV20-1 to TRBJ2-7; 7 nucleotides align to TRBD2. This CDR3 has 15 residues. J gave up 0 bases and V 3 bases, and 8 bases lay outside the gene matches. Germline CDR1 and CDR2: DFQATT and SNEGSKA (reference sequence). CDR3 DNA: TGCAGTGCTAGGTCGCGGGAGTTTAGCTCCTACGAGCAGTACTTC. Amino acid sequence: CSARSREFSSYEQYF.

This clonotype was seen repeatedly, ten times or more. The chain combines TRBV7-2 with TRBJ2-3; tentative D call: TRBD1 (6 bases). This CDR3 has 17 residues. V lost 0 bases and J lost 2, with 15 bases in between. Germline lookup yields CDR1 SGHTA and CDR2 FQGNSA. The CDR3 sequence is CASSLAGAITTTDTQYF. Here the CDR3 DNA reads TGTGCCAGCAGCTTAGCGGGGGCCATAACCACCACAGATACGCAGTATTTT.

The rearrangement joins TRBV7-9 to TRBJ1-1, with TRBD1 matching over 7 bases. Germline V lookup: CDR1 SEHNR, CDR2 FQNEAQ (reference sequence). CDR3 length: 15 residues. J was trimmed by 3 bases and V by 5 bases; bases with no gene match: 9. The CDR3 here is CASSTPLGQHTEAFF. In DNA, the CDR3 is TGTGCCAGCAGCACGCCGTTGGGACAGCACACTGAAGCTTTCTTT.